A selection of T cell receptor beta chains follows, all from one sample in a study of T cells in Graves' hyperthyroidism and ophthalmopathy. MiXCR, run by TCRdb on the multiplex PCR reads, gives a single entry per CDR3 protein. The sample has 540,000 or so distinct CDR3 sequences, around 14% seen once. The sample was blood. The receptors come from a woman in her thirties with Graves' hyperthyroidism. The CDR3 runs from the conserved cysteine through the conserved F or W. A D gene is named only where the DNA matches it firmly. Rows give clone size only sometimes, using once, few, many, or a class for an expanded clone.

D gene: NA; V gene: TRBV28; clone size: few; J gene: TRBJ2-2; CDR3 protein: CASSRGDALNTGELFF; CDR3 DNA: TGTGCCAGCAGTAGAGGGGATGCCCTAAACACCGGGGAGCTGTTTTTT
D gene: TRBD1; V gene: TRBV6-1; clone size: few; J gene: TRBJ2-4; CDR3 protein: CASSSGTGTENIQYF; CDR3 DNA: TGTGCCAGCAGCTCCGGGACAGGGACGGAAAACATTCAGTACTTC
D gene: NA; V gene: TRBV7-6; clone size: many; J gene: TRBJ2-7; CDR3 protein: CASSLGGRQYEQYF; CDR3 DNA: TGTGCCAGCAGCTTAGGAGGGAGGCAATACGAGCAGTACTTC
D gene: NA; V gene: TRBV20-1; clone size: NA; J gene: TRBJ1-2; CDR3 protein: CSARERQKNYGYTF; CDR3 DNA: TGCAGTGCTAGAGAACGACAGAAAAACTATGGCTACACCTTC
D gene: NA; V gene: TRBV6-1; clone size: many; J gene: TRBJ1-4; CDR3 protein: CASSELRGRDGEKLFF; CDR3 DNA: TGTGCCAGCAGTGAACTCAGGGGACGCGACGGGGAAAAACTGTTTTTT
D gene: NA; V gene: TRBV6-2/TRBV6-3; clone size: many; J gene: TRBJ2-5; CDR3 protein: CASSYDLQETQYF; CDR3 DNA: TGTGCCAGCAGTTATGACTTACAAGAGACCCAGTACTTC
D gene: NA; V gene: TRBV4-3; clone size: NA; J gene: TRBJ1-6; CDR3 protein: CASSQVNQQSYNSPLHF; CDR3 DNA: TGCGCCAGCAGCCAAGTGAACCAACAATCCTATAATTCACCCCTCCACTTT
D gene: NA; V gene: TRBV6-2/TRBV6-3; clone size: many; J gene: TRBJ1-2; CDR3 protein: CASFYHVYTF; CDR3 DNA: TGTGCCAGCTTCTACCACGTCTACACCTTC
D gene: NA; V gene: TRBV19; clone size: few; J gene: TRBJ2-7; CDR3 protein: CASSMFGGATYEQYF; CDR3 DNA: TGTGCCAGTAGTATGTTTGGCGGGGCAACCTACGAGCAGTACTTC
D gene: NA; V gene: TRBV12-3/TRBV12-4; clone size: many; J gene: TRBJ1-5; CDR3 protein: CASSFSGWNQPQHF; CDR3 DNA: TGTGCCAGCAGTTTCTCGGGTTGGAATCAGCCCCAGCATTTT
D gene: NA; V gene: TRBV20-1; clone size: NA; J gene: TRBJ2-1; CDR3 protein: CSTRGGVIYNEQFF; CDR3 DNA: TGCAGTACTAGGGGCGGGGTCATCTACAATGAGCAGTTCTTC
D gene: NA; V gene: TRBV11-2; clone size: many; J gene: TRBJ2-1; CDR3 protein: CASSLGRGGYNEQFF; CDR3 DNA: TGTGCCAGCAGCTTAGGCAGGGGAGGCTACAATGAGCAGTTCTTC
D gene: NA; V gene: TRBV20-1; clone size: many; J gene: TRBJ1-2; CDR3 protein: CSASDTTIGYTF; CDR3 DNA: TGCAGTGCCTCCGACACCACTATCGGCTACACCTTC
D gene: TRBD2; V gene: TRBV14; clone size: few; J gene: TRBJ2-2; CDR3 protein: CASSQPSGRGTGELFF; CDR3 DNA: TGTGCCAGCAGCCAACCTAGCGGGAGGGGCACCGGGGAGCTGTTTTTT
D gene: NA; V gene: TRBV5-1; clone size: many; J gene: TRBJ2-7; CDR3 protein: CASSSDPNQWEQYF; CDR3 DNA: TGCGCCAGCAGTTCGGACCCTAACCAGTGGGAGCAGTACTTC
D gene: NA; V gene: TRBV20-1; clone size: few; J gene: TRBJ1-5; CDR3 protein: CSARVGINQPQHF; CDR3 DNA: TGCAGTGCTAGGGTGGGAATCAATCAGCCCCAGCATTTT
D gene: TRBD1; V gene: TRBV4-1; clone size: NA; J gene: TRBJ2-7; CDR3 protein: CASSQGDSAYEQYF; CDR3 DNA: TGCGCCAGCAGCCAAGGGGACAGTGCCTACGAGCAGTACTTC
D gene: TRBD2; V gene: TRBV12-3/TRBV12-4; clone size: many; J gene: TRBJ2-3; CDR3 protein: CASSLAGTSLSTQYF; CDR3 DNA: TGTGCCAGCAGTTTAGCCGGGACTAGTTTAAGTACGCAGTATTTT
D gene: TRBD1; V gene: TRBV7-9; clone size: NA; J gene: TRBJ2-7; CDR3 protein: CASSSRTGTGYEQYF; CDR3 DNA: TGTGCCAGCAGCTCCCGCACCGGGACAGGCTACGAGCAGTACTTC
D gene: NA; V gene: TRBV20-1; clone size: many; J gene: TRBJ2-5; CDR3 protein: CSARDWGSSAETQYF; CDR3 DNA: TGCAGTGCTAGAGATTGGGGGAGTTCCGCGGAGACCCAGTACTTC
D gene: TRBD2; V gene: TRBV6-1; clone size: many; J gene: TRBJ2-7; CDR3 protein: CASRPRGSSYEQYF; CDR3 DNA: TGTGCCAGCAGACCCCGCGGGAGTTCCTACGAGCAGTACTTC
D gene: NA; V gene: TRBV3-1; clone size: many; J gene: TRBJ1-5; CDR3 protein: CASSQENGGGGQPQHF; CDR3 DNA: TGTGCCAGCAGCCAAGAAAATGGGGGCGGGGGTCAGCCCCAGCATTTT
D gene: NA; V gene: TRBV5-4; clone size: many; J gene: TRBJ2-7; CDR3 protein: CASSFQNSYEQYF; CDR3 DNA: TGTGCCAGCAGCTTTCAGAACTCCTACGAGCAGTACTTC
D gene: NA; V gene: TRBV7-2; clone size: many; J gene: TRBJ2-5; CDR3 protein: CASSPGPEETQYF; CDR3 DNA: TGTGCCAGCAGCCCGGGGCCCGAGGAGACCCAGTACTTC
D gene: NA; V gene: TRBV27; clone size: few; J gene: TRBJ2-6; CDR3 protein: CASSFGGASGANVLTF; CDR3 DNA: TGTGCCAGCAGTTTCGGAGGGGCCTCTGGGGCCAACGTCCTGACTTTC
D gene: TRBD2; V gene: TRBV10-3; clone size: many; J gene: TRBJ2-3; CDR3 protein: CAISDLAGGSDTQYF; CDR3 DNA: TGTGCCATCAGTGATCTAGCGGGAGGCTCAGATACGCAGTATTTT
D gene: TRBD2; V gene: TRBV7-2; clone size: NA; J gene: TRBJ2-1; CDR3 protein: CASSLRTGTSGRNEQFF; CDR3 DNA: TGTGCCAGCAGCTTACGAACCGGGACTAGCGGGAGGAATGAGCAGTTCTTC
D gene: NA; V gene: TRBV7-9; clone size: NA; J gene: TRBJ2-1; CDR3 protein: CASSLLPVGYNEQFF; CDR3 DNA: TGTGCCAGCAGCTTACTTCCGGTGGGGTACAATGAGCAGTTCTTC
D gene: NA; V gene: TRBV7-2; clone size: many; J gene: TRBJ2-5; CDR3 protein: CASSLAQSVSAQYF; CDR3 DNA: TGTGCCAGCAGCTTAGCGCAGTCCGTCTCGGCCCAGTACTTC
D gene: NA; V gene: TRBV3-1; clone size: few; J gene: TRBJ1-4; CDR3 protein: CASSQSPTNEKLFF; CDR3 DNA: TGTGCCAGCAGCCAGTCCCCAACTAATGAAAAACTGTTTTTT
D gene: TRBD2; V gene: TRBV12-3/TRBV12-4; clone size: many; J gene: TRBJ2-7; CDR3 protein: CASSLELAGAYEQYF; CDR3 DNA: TGTGCCAGCAGTTTAGAACTAGCGGGGGCATACGAGCAGTACTTC
D gene: TRBD2; V gene: TRBV29-1; clone size: NA; J gene: TRBJ2-3; CDR3 protein: CSGLAGSDTQYF; CDR3 DNA: TGCAGCGGGCTAGCGGGATCAGATACGCAGTATTTT
D gene: NA; V gene: TRBV7-2; clone size: few; J gene: TRBJ2-7; CDR3 protein: CASNPQGGGVEQYF; CDR3 DNA: TGTGCCAGCAATCCCCAGGGGGGGGGGGTCGAGCAGTACTTC
D gene: TRBD2; V gene: TRBV20-1; clone size: many; J gene: TRBJ2-1; CDR3 protein: CSARGLADHNEQFF; CDR3 DNA: TGCAGTGCTAGGGGACTAGCGGACCACAATGAGCAGTTCTTC
D gene: NA; V gene: TRBV7-9; clone size: many; J gene: TRBJ2-7; CDR3 protein: CASSSPGAAREQYF; CDR3 DNA: TGTGCCAGCAGCTCACCCGGGGCCGCCCGCGAGCAGTACTTC
D gene: NA; V gene: TRBV7-3; clone size: NA; J gene: TRBJ2-2; CDR3 protein: CASPQTAGNSNTGELFF; CDR3 DNA: TGTGCCAGCCCTCAGACCGCAGGGAACTCGAACACCGGGGAGCTGTTTTTT
D gene: NA; V gene: TRBV3-1; clone size: many; J gene: TRBJ2-5; CDR3 protein: CASSQEEETQYF; CDR3 DNA: TGTGCCAGCAGCCAAGAGGAAGAGACCCAGTACTTC
D gene: TRBD1; V gene: TRBV20-1; clone size: many; J gene: TRBJ1-1; CDR3 protein: CSANREGDRGLNTEAFF; CDR3 DNA: TGCAGTGCTAATAGGGAGGGGGACAGGGGTTTGAACACTGAAGCTTTCTTT
D gene: TRBD1; V gene: TRBV10-3; clone size: NA; J gene: TRBJ2-1; CDR3 protein: CAIGQQGNEQFF; CDR3 DNA: TGTGCCATCGGACAACAGGGGAATGAGCAGTTCTTC
D gene: TRBD2; V gene: TRBV6-2/TRBV6-3; clone size: few; J gene: TRBJ2-1; CDR3 protein: CASSTPTSGRAFEQFF; CDR3 DNA: TGTGCCAGCAGCACCCCCACTAGCGGGAGGGCCTTTGAGCAGTTCTTC
D gene: TRBD2; V gene: TRBV5-1; clone size: many; J gene: TRBJ2-3; CDR3 protein: CASKRERVDTQYF; CDR3 DNA: TGCGCCAGCAAGCGGGAGCGGGTGGATACGCAGTATTTT
D gene: NA; V gene: TRBV24-1; clone size: many; J gene: TRBJ2-5; CDR3 protein: CATSDGGGETQYF; CDR3 DNA: TGTGCCACCAGTGATGGAGGTGGGGAGACCCAGTACTTC
D gene: NA; V gene: TRBV11-2; clone size: many; J gene: TRBJ2-1; CDR3 protein: CASSPDWLYNEQFF; CDR3 DNA: TGTGCCAGCAGCCCCGACTGGCTATACAATGAGCAGTTCTTC
D gene: NA; V gene: TRBV7-9; clone size: NA; J gene: TRBJ2-3; CDR3 protein: CASRPRDLDTQYF; CDR3 DNA: TGTGCCAGCAGACCTAGGGACTTAGATACGCAGTATTTT
D gene: NA; V gene: TRBV28; clone size: NA; J gene: TRBJ2-1; CDR3 protein: CASSHDNNNEQFF; CDR3 DNA: TGTGCCAGCAGTCACGACAACAACAATGAGCAGTTCTTC
D gene: NA; V gene: TRBV15; clone size: NA; J gene: TRBJ1-2; CDR3 protein: CATSRDLGPNYGYTF; CDR3 DNA: TGTGCCACCAGCAGAGATCTAGGGCCGAACTATGGCTACACCTTC
D gene: TRBD1; V gene: TRBV18; clone size: NA; J gene: TRBJ2-7; CDR3 protein: CASSRRAPGQGFEGEQYF; CDR3 DNA: TGTGCCAGCTCACGACGAGCCCCGGGACAGGGGTTTGAAGGGGAGCAGTACTTC
D gene: NA; V gene: TRBV20-1; clone size: many; J gene: TRBJ2-7; CDR3 protein: CSARRVTASAGEQYF; CDR3 DNA: TGCAGTGCTAGAAGGGTGACGGCGTCCGCCGGCGAGCAGTACTTC
D gene: NA; V gene: TRBV5-4; clone size: NA; J gene: TRBJ2-3; CDR3 protein: CASGSKGTDTQYF; CDR3 DNA: TGTGCCAGCGGCTCCAAGGGCACAGATACGCAGTATTTT